The 18 T cell receptor beta chains listed next were all sequenced from one sample in a study of blood T cell repertoires in COVID-19. The data were produced by immunoSEQ multiplex PCR, yet TCRdb's version contains in-frame clones alone and is incomplete. Among some 74,000 clones listed, 88% were seen once. Sequences were obtained from peripheral blood. The origin of the receptors is a man aged 50-60 years with acute or convalescent COVID-19.

The chain is built from TRBV19 and TRBJ2-3; maybe TRBD2 (6 bases). Deletions cut 10 bases from V and 4 bases from J, with 24 bases between. There are 16 residues in the CDR3. In germline, CDR1 is LNHDA, CDR2 SQIVND (reference sequence). Here the CDR3 reads CATTRVWGEQPDTQYF. The CDR3 DNA reads TGTGCCACTACGAGGGTTTGGGGGGAGCAGCCAGATACGCAGTATTTT. The full variable domain, its missing parts supplied by reference TRBV19 and TRBJ2-3, is DGGITQSPKYLFRKEGQNVTLSCEQNLNHDAMYWYRQDPGQGLRLIYYSQIVNDFQKGDIAEGYSVSREKKESFPLTVTSAQKNPTAFYLCATTRVWGEQPDTQYFGPGTRLTVL.

The chain is built from TRBV11-1 and TRBJ2-2; TRBD1 might be the D (5 bases). There are 18 residues in the CDR3. Germline CDR1 SGHAT, CDR2 FQDESV (reference sequence). Trimming took 0 bases from V and 5 from J, leaving 19 bases between them. CDR3 in amino acids: CASSLAYRTRPRTGELFF. CDR3 DNA sequence: TGTGCCAGCAGCTTAGCATACAGGACCCGCCCTCGAACCGGGGAGCTGTTTTTT.

V is TRBV24-1 and J is TRBJ2-7, with 8 bases aligning to TRBD1. J lost 5 bases, V lost 2 bases, and 10 bases had no gene match. Per the germline V gene, CDR1 is KGHDR and CDR2 is SFDVKD. CDR3 length: 16 amino acids. Written as DNA, the CDR3 is TGTGCCACCAGTGATTACCTACGGACAGGGTCGGACGAGCAGTACTTC. Residues: CATSDYLRTGSDEQYF.

The CDR3, as DNA: TGTGCCAGCAGTTTTTCCGGCGTGACGGGGGGCTACACCTTC. Encoded protein: CASSFSGVTGGYTF. The chain carries TRBV27 and TRBJ1-2; the D is unclear. The CDR3 covers 14 residues. CDR1 and CDR2 (germline): MNHEY, SMNVEV (reference sequence). V lost 3 bases to trimming and J lost 8 bases, with 16 bases between them.

The rearrangement links TRBV4-2 to TRBJ2-1; possible D gene TRBD2, 6 bases. CDR1 and CDR2 from the germline V gene are LGHNA and YNFKEQ. V was pared by 0 bases and J by 9 bases, with 18 bases between. The CDR3 is 16 amino acids. In DNA form, the CDR3 reads TGTGCCAGCAGCCAAGACTCTGCGGGGAGTCTGGGTGAGCAGTTCTTC. Translated, it gives CASSQDSAGSLGEQFF.

This clone has a single count. The chain has TRBV9 and TRBJ1-2; perhaps TRBD1 as D (5 bases). The CDR3 extends over 15 amino acids. V was shortened by 0 bases and J by 5 bases, with 14 bases between the two germline ends. Germline CDR1 and CDR2: SGDLS and YYNGEE. This CDR3 is CASSVDGATKYGYTF. CDR3 nucleotides: TGTGCCAGCAGCGTAGATGGGGCCACAAAGTATGGCTACACCTTC.

This clone was seen only a few times. The rearrangement uses TRBV7-8 and TRBJ2-7; D is ambiguous. Trimming left V 1 base short and J 0 bases short, with 13 bases between. CDR3 size: 16 residues. Germline CDR1 reads SGHVS; CDR2 reads FQNEAQ. The CDR3 region is CASSLEVWRNSYEQYF. The CDR3 DNA follows: TGTGCCAGCAGCTTAGAAGTGTGGCGGAACTCCTACGAGCAGTACTTC.

The CDR3 loop reads CASSLGQGPSEQYF. The CDR3 DNA reads TGTGCCAGCAGCTTAGGACAGGGCCCGAGCGAGCAGTACTTC. This chain uses TRBV7-2 with TRBJ2-7; TRBD1 matches at 7 bases. The CDR3 has 14 residues. Germline V gives CDR1 SGHTA, CDR2 FQGNSA. The V and J ends lost 1 base and 6 bases, in that order; junction bases with no gene match: 6. Full variable domain (outside the CDR3, taken from reference TRBV7-2 and TRBJ2-7): GAGVSQSPSNKVTEKGKDVELRCDPISGHTALYWYRQSLGQGLEFLIYFQGNSAPDKSGLPSDRFSAERTGGSVSTLTIQRTQQEDSAVYLCASSLGQGPSEQYFGPGTRLTVT.

To note about this clone: Other DNA sequences in the sample encode the same CDR3. The chain couples TRBV27 to TRBJ2-7; 10 bases line up with TRBD2. V lost 3 bases and J lost 4; bases outside the gene matches: 3. Germline V gene sequence: CDR1 MNHEY, CDR2 SMNVEV (reference sequence). This CDR3 has 14 residues. The CDR3 nucleotides are TGTGCCAGCAGTTTGAGTAGCGGGGGGTACGAGCAGTACTTC. Translating gives CASSLSSGGYEQYF.

The chain employs TRBV29-1 and TRBJ1-1; no reliable D call. Trimming left V 3 bases short and J 4 bases short, with 9 bases between. CDR3 size: 12 residues. The germline CDR1 and CDR2 sequences are SQVTM and ANQGSEA. CDR3: CSVETGFTEAFF. The CDR3 region has the DNA TGCAGCGTTGAGACGGGGTTCACTGAAGCTTTCTTT.

V is TRBV27 and J is TRBJ1-5, with 9 bases that match TRBD1. V trimming: 4 bases; J trimming: 7 bases; junction bases outside the gene matches: 5. This CDR3 is built from 14 residues. Germline-derived CDR1 and CDR2 are MNHEY and SMNVEV (reference sequence). CDR3 DNA sequence: TGTGCCAGCAGTTCGGACAGGGGAGGACAGCCCCAGCATTTT. This translates into CASSSDRGGQPQHF.

This clone was seen only once. The chain combines TRBV12-3 or TRBV12-4 with TRBJ2-1; D perhaps matches TRBD2 (5 bases). The CDR3 loop spans 12 amino acids. V shed 2 bases and J shed 8 bases, with 7 bases lying between them. The CDR3 nucleotides read TGTGCCAGCAGTTTAAGAGGGTATGAGCAGTTCTTC. Residues: CASSLRGYEQFF.

The chain couples TRBV20-1 to TRBJ2-4, with 8 positions matching TRBD1. Germline V gives CDR1 DFQATT, CDR2 SNEGSKA (reference sequence). This CDR3 spans 11 amino acids. Germline trimming cut 5 bases from V and 11 bases from J; bases unmatched to any gene: 5. The CDR3 DNA is TGCAGTGCTCGACTACAGGGGGTTCAGTACTTC. This codes for CSARLQGVQYF.

The rearrangement links TRBV12-3 or TRBV12-4 to TRBJ1-1; 7 bases map to TRBD1. J lost 4 bases, V lost 5 bases, and 4 bases had no gene match. This CDR3 is 13 amino acids long. CDR3 sequence (DNA): TGTGCCAGCAGTACCCAGGGGGGCACTGAAGCTTTCTTT. Translating gives CASSTQGGTEAFF.

V gene TRBV12-5 combines with J gene TRBJ2-5, with TRBD1 as a possible D gene (6 bases). This CDR3 region has 18 residues. Deletions cut 6 bases from V and 5 bases from J, with 28 bases between. Germline V CDR1 and CDR2: LGHNT, FRNRAP. CDR3: CASGPGTSGVGDFETQYF. CDR3 DNA sequence: TGTGCTAGTGGACCCGGGACATCAGGCGTGGGGGATTTTGAGACCCAGTACTTC.

The rearrangement uses TRBV6-2 or TRBV6-3 and TRBJ1-2, with 12 bases lining up with TRBD1. The CDR3 contains 13 residues. Germline CDR1 is MNHEY and CDR2 is SVGEGT. V gave up 6 bases and J gave up 8 bases; unmatched junction bases: 4. The CDR3 protein is CASSSGTGGGYTF. In DNA form, the CDR3 reads TGTGCCAGCAGCTCCGGGACAGGGGGCGGCTACACCTTC.

The V call is TRBV27, the J call TRBJ2-1; TRBD1 agrees at 8 bases. Germline trimming cut 7 bases from V and 7 bases from J; bases unmatched to any gene: 12. CDR1 MNHEY and CDR2 SMNVEV come from the germline V gene (reference sequence). The length of the CDR3 is 15 residues. The CDR3 protein is CASTLLSTGANEQFF. The CDR3 DNA sequence: TGTGCCAGCACCCTCCTCTCGACAGGGGCGAATGAGCAGTTCTTC.

V is TRBV2 and J is TRBJ2-1, with a tentative D call TRBD1 (5 bases). This CDR3 comprises 15 residues. Germline V gene sequence: CDR1 SNHLY, CDR2 FYNNEI. Deletions cut 2 bases from V and 2 bases from J, with 10 bases between. CDR3 in DNA: TGTGCCAGCAGTGAAAATGGCAGGGCCTACAATGAGCAGTTCTTC. Residues: CASSENGRAYNEQFF.